This TCR beta chain was documented in a study of early T cells in non-severe SARS-CoV-2 infection. Study-level points and caveats: Comparison of clonotypes with VDJdb favored anti-spike CD8 responses while missing private and CD4 specificities.

Germline V lookup: CDR1 DFQATT, CDR2 SNEGSKA (reference sequence). Trimming at V came to 6 bases and at J to 4 bases, leaving 4 bases not matched to a gene. This CDR3 spans 13 amino acids. TCRdb ran MiXCR on the 5' RACE reads and lists one entry per CDR3 protein. The table lists fewer than 85,000 distinct CDR3 sequences, roughly an eighth of them singletons. This clonotype has at least ten counts. Its specificity is unknown. The sequencing input was whole blood. The chain links TRBV20-1 to TRBJ2-7; 12 bases match TRBD2. The TCR comes from an adult who was a healthcare worker with PCR-confirmed SARS-CoV-2 infection or an uninfected control (not recorded which). The CDR3 sequence is CSATGTSGYEQYF. CDR3 coding DNA: TGCAGTGCGACCGGGACTAGCGGGTACGAGCAGTACTTC.